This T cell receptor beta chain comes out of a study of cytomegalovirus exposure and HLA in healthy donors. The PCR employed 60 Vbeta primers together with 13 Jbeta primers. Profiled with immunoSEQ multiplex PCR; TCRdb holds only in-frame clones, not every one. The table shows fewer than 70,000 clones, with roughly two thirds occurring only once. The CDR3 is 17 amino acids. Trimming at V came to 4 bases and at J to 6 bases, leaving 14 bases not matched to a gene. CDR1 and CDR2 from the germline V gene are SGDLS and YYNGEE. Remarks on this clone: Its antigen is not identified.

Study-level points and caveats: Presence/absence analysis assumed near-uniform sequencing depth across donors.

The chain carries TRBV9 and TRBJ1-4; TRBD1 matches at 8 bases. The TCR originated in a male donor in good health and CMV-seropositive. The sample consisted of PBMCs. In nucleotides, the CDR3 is TGTGCCAGCAGCCCCAGGGGGCGGGAAGTGAAGTATGAAAAACTGTTTTTT. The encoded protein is CASSPRGREVKYEKLFF.